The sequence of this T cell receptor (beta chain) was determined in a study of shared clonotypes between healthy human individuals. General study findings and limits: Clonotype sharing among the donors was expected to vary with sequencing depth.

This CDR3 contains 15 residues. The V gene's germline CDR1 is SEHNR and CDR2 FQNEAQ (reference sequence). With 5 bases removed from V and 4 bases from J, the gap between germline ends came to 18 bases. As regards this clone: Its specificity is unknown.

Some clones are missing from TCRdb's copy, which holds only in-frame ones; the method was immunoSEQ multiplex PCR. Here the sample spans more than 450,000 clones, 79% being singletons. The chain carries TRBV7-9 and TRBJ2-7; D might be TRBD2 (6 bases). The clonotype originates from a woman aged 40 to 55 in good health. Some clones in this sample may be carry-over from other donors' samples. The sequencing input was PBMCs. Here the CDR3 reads CASSPLTGTVYEQYF. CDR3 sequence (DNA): TGTGCCAGCAGCCCACTCACCGGGACTGTATACGAGCAGTACTTC. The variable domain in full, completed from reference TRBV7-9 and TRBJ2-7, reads DTGVSQNPRHKITKRGQNVTFRCDPISEHNRLYWYRQTLGQGPEFLTYFQNEAQLEKSRLLSDRFSAERPKGSFSTLEIQRTEQGDSAMYLCASSPLTGTVYEQYFGPGTRLTVT.